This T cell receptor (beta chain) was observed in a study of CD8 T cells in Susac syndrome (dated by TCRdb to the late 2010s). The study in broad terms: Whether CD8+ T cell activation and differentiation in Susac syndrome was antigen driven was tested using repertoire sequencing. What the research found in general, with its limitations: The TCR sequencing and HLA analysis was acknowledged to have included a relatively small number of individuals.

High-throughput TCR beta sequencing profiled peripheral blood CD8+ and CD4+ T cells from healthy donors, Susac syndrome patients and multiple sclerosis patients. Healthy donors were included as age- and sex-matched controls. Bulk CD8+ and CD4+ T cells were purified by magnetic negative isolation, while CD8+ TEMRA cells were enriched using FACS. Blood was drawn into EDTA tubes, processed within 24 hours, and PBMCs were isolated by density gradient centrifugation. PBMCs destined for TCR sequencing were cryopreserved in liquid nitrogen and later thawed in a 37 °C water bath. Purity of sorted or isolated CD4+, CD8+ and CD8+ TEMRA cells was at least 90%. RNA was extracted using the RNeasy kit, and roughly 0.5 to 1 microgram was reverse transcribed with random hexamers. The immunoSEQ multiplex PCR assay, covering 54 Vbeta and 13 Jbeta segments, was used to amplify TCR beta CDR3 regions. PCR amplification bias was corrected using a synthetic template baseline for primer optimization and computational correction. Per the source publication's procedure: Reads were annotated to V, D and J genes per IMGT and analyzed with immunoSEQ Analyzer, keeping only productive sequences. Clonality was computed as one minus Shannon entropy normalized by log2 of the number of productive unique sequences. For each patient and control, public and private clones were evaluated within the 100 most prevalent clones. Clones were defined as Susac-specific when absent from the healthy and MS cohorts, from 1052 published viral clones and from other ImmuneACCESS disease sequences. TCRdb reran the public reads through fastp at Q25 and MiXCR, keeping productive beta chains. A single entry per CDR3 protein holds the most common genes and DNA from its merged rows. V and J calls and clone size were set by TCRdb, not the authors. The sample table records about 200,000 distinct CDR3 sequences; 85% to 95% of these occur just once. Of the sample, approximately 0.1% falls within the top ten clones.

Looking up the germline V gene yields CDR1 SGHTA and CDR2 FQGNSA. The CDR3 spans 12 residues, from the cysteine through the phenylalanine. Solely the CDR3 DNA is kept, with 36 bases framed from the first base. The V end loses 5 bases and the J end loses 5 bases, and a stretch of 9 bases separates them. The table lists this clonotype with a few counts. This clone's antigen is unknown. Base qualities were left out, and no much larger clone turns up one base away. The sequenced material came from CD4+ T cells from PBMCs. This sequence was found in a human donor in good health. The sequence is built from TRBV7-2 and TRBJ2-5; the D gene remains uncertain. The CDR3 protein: CASSAPAETQYF. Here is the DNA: TGTGCCAGCAGCGCCCCTGCGGAGACCCAGTACTTC.